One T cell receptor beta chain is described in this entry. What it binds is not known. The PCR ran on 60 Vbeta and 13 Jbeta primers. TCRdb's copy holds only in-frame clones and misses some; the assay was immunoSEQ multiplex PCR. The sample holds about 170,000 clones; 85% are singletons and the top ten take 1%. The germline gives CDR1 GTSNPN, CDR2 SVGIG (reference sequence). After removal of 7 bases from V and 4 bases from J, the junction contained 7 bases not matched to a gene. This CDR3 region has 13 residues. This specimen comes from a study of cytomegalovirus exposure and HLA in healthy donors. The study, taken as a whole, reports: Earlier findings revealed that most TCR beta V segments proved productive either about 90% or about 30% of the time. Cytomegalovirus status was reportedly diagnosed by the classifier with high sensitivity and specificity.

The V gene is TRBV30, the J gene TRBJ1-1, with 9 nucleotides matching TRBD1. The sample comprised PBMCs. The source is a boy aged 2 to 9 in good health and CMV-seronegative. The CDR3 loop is CASRDRELTEAFF. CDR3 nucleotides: TGTGCCTCCCGGGACAGGGAGCTCACTGAAGCTTTCTTT.